This TCR beta chain was profiled in a study of cytomegalovirus exposure and HLA in healthy donors. Overall study context: The platform used for the 120 validation repertoires matched that of the 600 to 800 first-cohort repertoires, a later analysis reported. Broader study findings: In the 120 or so validation repertoires, just under 95% of cluster scores exceeded 0, per a later analysis. The study listed approximately 160 cytomegalovirus-associated TCR beta chains.

This clone was observed a handful of times. The antigen is unknown. This table comes from immunoSEQ multiplex PCR, and its TCRdb copy is limited to in-frame clones, with some not included. This sample yields some 170,000 clones, of which more than 70% are seen a single time; more than 8.5% belongs to the top ten. Trimming pared 1 base from V and 0 bases from J, leaving 9 bases between. Germline loops: CDR1 SGHRS, CDR2 YFSETQ. This CDR3 contains 15 residues. Material: PBMCs. The clonotype was recovered from a man between 25 and 39 years old in good health and CMV-seropositive. The chain recombines TRBV5-1 with TRBJ2-3; D is perhaps TRBD1 (5 bases). This CDR3 is CASSLFWGSTDTQYF. In DNA form, the CDR3 reads TGCGCCAGCAGCTTGTTTTGGGGCAGCACAGATACGCAGTATTTT.